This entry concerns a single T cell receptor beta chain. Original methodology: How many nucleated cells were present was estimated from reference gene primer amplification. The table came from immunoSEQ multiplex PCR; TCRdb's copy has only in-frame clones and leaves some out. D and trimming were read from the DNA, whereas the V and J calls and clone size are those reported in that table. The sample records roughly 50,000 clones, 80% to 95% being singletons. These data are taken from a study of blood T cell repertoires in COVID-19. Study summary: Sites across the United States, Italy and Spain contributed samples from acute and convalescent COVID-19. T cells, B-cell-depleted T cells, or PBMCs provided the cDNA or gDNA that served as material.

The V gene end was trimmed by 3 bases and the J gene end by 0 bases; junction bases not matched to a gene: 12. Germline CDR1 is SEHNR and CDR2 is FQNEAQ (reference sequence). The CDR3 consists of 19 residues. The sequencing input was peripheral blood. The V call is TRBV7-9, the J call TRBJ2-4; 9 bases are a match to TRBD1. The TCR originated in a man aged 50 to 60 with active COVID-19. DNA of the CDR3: TGTGCCAGCAGCTTTGGGTTACCACAGGGGGCCCTAGCCAAAAACATTCAGTACTTC. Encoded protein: CASSFGLPQGALAKNIQYF.